The rows below give T cell receptor beta chains drawn from one sample of a study of shared T cell receptors in the human thymus. Libraries were prepared by immunoSEQ multiplex PCR; TCRdb keeps only in-frame clonotypes and omits some of them. The repertoire holds about 610,000 clones, with more than 75% as singletons. This same sample was also taken into another study, of human thymus T cells.

The sample comprised thymocytes. The receptors were sampled from a boy in the first two years of life with a congenital heart defect. Both conserved end residues are part of each CDR3. The order of the fields is V gene, J gene, clone size, D gene, CDR3 protein, CDR3 DNA. A D gene is named only where the DNA matches it firmly. For some rows the clone size is stated as once, few or many, or as a class when expanded; others skip it.

>TRBV7-9|TRBJ2-1|.|.
CASSLAGPGDEQFF
TGTGCCAGCAGCTTAGCCGGTCCGGGGGATGAGCAGTTCTTC
>TRBV28|TRBJ1-1|.|.
CASRFGPKNTEAFF
TGTGCCAGCCGTTTTGGTCCTAAAAACACTGAAGCTTTCTTT
>TRBV6-1|TRBJ1-2|.|.
CASRTDRTRYGYTF
TGTGCCAGCAGGACCGACAGGACGCGCTATGGCTACACCTTC
>TRBV5-5|TRBJ1-2|.|.
CASSPYRGGILYGYTF
TGTGCCAGCAGCCCCTACCGGGGAGGGATCCTCTATGGCTACACCTTC
>TRBV5-1|TRBJ1-5|.|.
CASSWEGDSNQPQHF
TGCGCCAGCAGCTGGGAGGGGGATAGCAATCAGCCCCAGCATTTT
>TRBV19|TRBJ2-7|few|.
CASSLTSSPSYEQYF
TGTGCCAGTAGTCTCACATCCTCCCCCTCCTACGAGCAGTACTTC
>TRBV29-1|TRBJ2-7|.|TRBD1
CSVAGGQGAFYEQYF
TGCAGCGTAGCGGGTGGACAGGGGGCTTTCTACGAGCAGTACTTC
>TRBV28|TRBJ2-3|.|.
CASSFQTKRARRGTDTQYF
TGTGCCAGCAGTTTCCAGACCAAACGGGCCCGGAGGGGCACAGATACGCAGTATTTT
>TRBV28|TRBJ2-7|.|TRBD2
CASSPPGGGAFYEQYF
TGTGCCAGCAGTCCTCCCGGGGGGGGAGCCTTCTACGAGCAGTACTTC
>TRBV27|TRBJ1-5|.|TRBD1
CASRKTGVGQPQHF
TGTGCCAGCAGGAAGACAGGGGTCGGTCAGCCCCAGCATTTT
>TRBV7-2|TRBJ2-1|.|TRBD2
CASSLSCGRCGEQFF
TGTGCCAGCAGCTTAAGTTGCGGGAGGTGTGGTGAGCAGTTCTTC
>TRBV5-1|TRBJ1-3|.|TRBD1
CASSPRDRGSSGNTIYF
TGCGCCAGCAGCCCCAGGGACAGGGGGTCCTCTGGAAACACCATATATTTT
>TRBV9|TRBJ2-1|.|TRBD2
CASSVAGEGYNEQFF
TGTGCCAGCAGCGTAGCGGGGGAGGGCTACAATGAGCAGTTCTTC
>TRBV5-6|TRBJ2-7|.|TRBD1
CASSSGQVSYEQHF
TGTGCCAGCAGCTCTGGACAGGTCTCCTACGAGCAGCACTTC
>TRBV27|TRBJ2-5|.|.
CASSLSNRVAQYF
TGTGCCAGCAGTTTATCGAACAGGGTCGCCCAGTACTTC
>TRBV5-3|TRBJ1-5|.|TRBD1
CARSLGCLRGQGANQPQHF
TGTGCCAGAAGCTTGGGGTGTCTCCGCGGACAGGGGGCGAATCAGCCCCAGCATTTT
>TRBV28|TRBJ2-1|once|TRBD1
CASSFGTGQFF
TGTGCCAGCAGTTTTGGGACAGGGCAGTTCTTC
>TRBV4-3|TRBJ2-2|.|.
CASSQGSLAPNTGELFF
TGCGCCAGCAGCCAAGGTTCTCTAGCTCCCAACACCGGGGAGCTGTTTTTT
>TRBV6-5|TRBJ2-1|.|TRBD2
CASSYAGEAYNEQFF
TGTGCCAGCAGTTACGCGGGAGAGGCCTACAATGAGCAGTTCTTC
>TRBV7-9|TRBJ1-2|few|TRBD1
CASRSQGARGYTF
TGTGCCAGCAGGTCCCAGGGGGCGCGAGGCTACACCTTC
>TRBV25-1|TRBJ2-7|.|TRBD1
CASRGTGGEQYF
TGTGCCAGCAGAGGGACAGGGGGCGAGCAGTACTTC
>TRBV27|TRBJ2-7|.|.
CASSLSSQGKYEQYF
TGTGCCAGCAGTTTATCCAGCCAGGGAAAGTACGAGCAGTACTTC